One sample yielded the 6 T cell receptor beta chains listed below, sequenced in a study of early T cells in non-severe SARS-CoV-2 infection (dated by TCRdb to the early 2020s). The library was produced with 5' RACE. The reads were generated on a NextSeq 500. TCRdb's own reprocessing of the public reads used fastp at Q25 and MiXCR and kept productive beta chains. Under each unique CDR3 protein, matching rows form one entry showing the most common genes and DNA. In all, the sample holds about 100,000 distinct CDR3 sequences, and roughly 13% of those were seen once. In total, the top ten clones hold about 2.1% of the sample. Sequencing used whole blood. Receptor source: an adult who was a healthcare worker with PCR-confirmed SARS-CoV-2 infection or an uninfected control (not recorded which).

This clonotype came up a few times. The chain is built from TRBV12-3 or TRBV12-4 and TRBJ2-7; D might be TRBD1 (5 bases). CDR3 length equals 14 residues. V lost 3 bases to trimming and J lost 7 bases, with 16 bases between them. CDR3 DNA sequence: TGTGCCAGCAGTTTCCAGGGTGGTTTTGGGGAGCAGTACTTC. This encodes CASSFQGGFGEQYF.

In its sample, this clonotype was seen many times. The chain uses TRBV2 and TRBJ2-1; D may be TRBD2 (5 bases). V was clipped by 4 bases and J by 13 bases, with 14 bases between them. CDR1 and CDR2 from the germline V gene are SNHLY and FYNNEI. CDR3 length: 12 residues. The CDR3 sequence is CASSGRPSLQFF. DNA for the CDR3: TGTGCCAGCAGTGGACGCCCTAGCCTCCAGTTCTTC.

A few counts support this clonotype. The chain recombines TRBV7-8 with TRBJ1-2; a weak D match, TRBD1 (6 bases). The CDR3 is made up of 15 amino acids. Germline lookup yields CDR1 SGHVS and CDR2 FQNEAQ. With 4 bases removed from V and 8 bases from J, the gap between germline ends came to 20 bases. The CDR3 coding sequence is TGTGCCAGCAGCTACAATGTCCGGACAGAAGAGGGCTACACCTTC. As protein: CASSYNVRTEEGYTF.

The J gene is TRBJ2-2, the V gene TRBV2, with 7 bases matching TRBD2. This CDR3 contains 22 residues. Germline loops: CDR1 SNHLY, CDR2 FYNNEI. V lost 8 bases, J lost 0 bases, and 27 bases stayed unmatched. The CDR3 here is CASCPHYGGETTPTTNTGELFF. In nucleotides, the CDR3 is TGTGCCAGCTGCCCCCACTATGGGGGGGAAACAACCCCTACTACGAACACCGGGGAGCTGTTTTTT. Based on the CDR3 plus reference TRBV2 and TRBJ2-2, the full variable domain is EPEVTQTPSHQVTQMGQEVILRCVPISNHLYFYWYRQILGQKVEFLVSFYNNEISEKSEIFDDQFSVERPDGSNFTLKIRSTKLEDSAMYFCASCPHYGGETTPTTNTGELFFGEGSRLTVL.

This clonotype appeared many times. The chain joins TRBV5-1 to TRBJ2-7; D not certain. This CDR3 has 15 amino acids. In germline, CDR1 is SGHRS, CDR2 YFSETQ. Deletions cut 1 base from V and 0 bases from J, with 11 bases between. CDR3 protein: CASSLTAASSYEQYF. CDR3 sequence (DNA): TGCGCCAGCAGCTTGACGGCGGCAAGCTCCTACGAGCAGTACTTC. The full variable domain, its missing parts supplied by reference TRBV5-1 and TRBJ2-7, is KAGVTQTPRYLIKTRGQQVTLSCSPISGHRSVSWYQQTPGQGLQFLFEYFSETQRNKGNFPGRFSGRQFSNSRSEMNVSTLELGDSALYLCASSLTAASSYEQYFGPGTRLTVT.

This clonotype was detected many times. J is TRBJ2-1 and V is TRBV7-6; 8 bases align to TRBD2. The germline V gene encodes CDR1 SGHVS and CDR2 FNYEAQ. V lost 3 bases and J lost 1; bases outside the gene matches: 8. The CDR3 contains 17 residues. CDR3 sequence (DNA): TGTGCCAGCAGCTTGGCGGGGGGTGCCCCATCCTACAATGAGCAGTTCTTC. It codes for CASSLAGGAPSYNEQFF. Drawing the rest from reference TRBV7-6 and TRBJ2-1, the complete variable domain is GAGVSQSPRYKVTKRGQDVALRCDPISGHVSLYWYRQALGQGPEFLTYFNYEAQQDKSGLPNDRFSAERPEGSISTLTIQRTEQRDSAMYRCASSLAGGAPSYNEQFFGPGTRLTVL.